This is a list of T cell receptor beta chains from one sample in a study of beta chain features in type 1 diabetes. Clones were sequenced by immunoSEQ multiplex PCR, and TCRdb holds only the in-frame ones, with some missing. The repertoire holds about 370,000 clones, 8% to 10% seen once, with roughly 0.6% in the top ten. The sample taken for sequencing was central memory CD4+ T cells from blood. The receptors were gathered from a young man with type 1 diabetes. CDR3s include the opening cysteine and the closing phenylalanine or tryptophan. Fields, in order: V gene, clone size, J gene, D gene, CDR3 DNA, CDR3 protein. D genes are given only for firm matches. Expanded clones get a size class; other rows say once, few or many, or leave the size out.

TRBV7-9	few	TRBJ2-3	-	TGTGCCAGCAGATTCACAGTCTCAGATACGCAGTATTTT	CASRFTVSDTQYF
TRBV5-1	-	TRBJ1-2	-	TGCGCCAGCAGCTTGGATCCGGGGCTTAACTATGGCTACACCTTC	CASSLDPGLNYGYTF
TRBV7-9	-	TRBJ2-1	TRBD2	TGTGCCAGCAGCCAAGGGGCGGGAGGGCCTCAGTTCTTC	CASSQGAGGPQFF
TRBV7-9	-	TRBJ1-4	-	TGTGCCAGCAGCTCTCTCAGGGAGACTAATGAAAAACTGTTTTTT	CASSSLRETNEKLFF
TRBV2	few	TRBJ1-3	-	TGTGCCAGCAGTGAAATCGGGGGAAACACCATATATTTT	CASSEIGGNTIYF
TRBV7-7	-	TRBJ2-1	-	TGTGCCAGCAGCTCCTCATCCTTAGGATACAATGAGCAGTTCTTC	CASSSSSLGYNEQFF
TRBV30	few	TRBJ1-5	-	TGTGCCAGCAGCTTCGGGTCAGGGAGTCAGCCCCAGCATTTT	CASSFGSGSQPQHF
TRBV7-2	many	TRBJ1-4	TRBD1	TGTGCCAGCAGCCCACCTTCAGGGGGCTTTAATGAAAAACTGTTTTTT	CASSPPSGGFNEKLFF
TRBV6-5	-	TRBJ1-1	-	TGTGCCAGCAGTTTTGGGTCCGCGACTTTCTTT	CASSFGSATFF
TRBV2	-	TRBJ1-3	-	TGTGCCAGCAGTGCTGGTCACTCTGGAAACACCATATATTTT	CASSAGHSGNTIYF
TRBV7-3	many	TRBJ2-4	-	TGTGCCAGCAGCTTCCAACCAGGGACCAAAAACATTCAGTACTTC	CASSFQPGTKNIQYF
TRBV6-5	many	TRBJ1-2	-	TGTGCCAGCAGTAGTCCGGGACCTGGAGGCTACACCTTC	CASSSPGPGGYTF
TRBV19	-	TRBJ2-5	-	TGTGCCAGTAGTAACGACCCAGAAGAGACCCAGTACTTC	CASSNDPEETQYF
TRBV7-2	few	TRBJ2-5	-	TGTGCCAGCAGCTTACACAGGGATCAAGAGACCCAGTACTTC	CASSLHRDQETQYF
TRBV11-2	few	TRBJ2-5	-	TGTGCCAGCAGCGGACAAGAGACCCAGTACTTC	CASSGQETQYF
TRBV7-2	-	TRBJ1-4	-	TGTGCCAGCAGCTCTCTTCTAAGTGCAACTAATGAAAAACTGTTTTTT	CASSSLLSATNEKLFF
TRBV5-1	many	TRBJ1-1	-	TGCGCCAGCAGGACAGAGATGAACACTGAAGCTTTCTTT	CASRTEMNTEAFF
TRBV28	-	TRBJ1-2	TRBD1	TGTGCCAGCAGTTTAATAAGGGGACAGCTTAACTATGGCTACACCTTC	CASSLIRGQLNYGYTF
TRBV2	few	TRBJ1-5	-	TGTGCCAGCAGTGAAGTGGTTACTAATCAGCCCCAGCATTTT	CASSEVVTNQPQHF
TRBV21-1	few	TRBJ2-4	-	TGTGCCAGCAGCCTAAGGGGCGGAAAAAACATTCAGTACTTC	CASSLRGGKNIQYF
TRBV7-2	few	TRBJ1-1	-	TGTGCCAGCAGCTTAGTAATGAGTGAAGCTTTCTTT	CASSLVMSEAFF
TRBV28	-	TRBJ1-2	TRBD1	TGTGCCAGCAGCTTTACCGCCGGGACAGGGGGATATGGCTACACCTTC	CASSFTAGTGGYGYTF
TRBV14	-	TRBJ1-1	TRBD1	TGTGCCAGCAAGGACAGGGGTTTCGCTGAAGCTTTCTTT	CASKDRGFAEAFF
TRBV30	few	TRBJ2-5	-	TGTGCCTGGAGTTTCGGGCCAGTTGGAACCCAGTACTTC	CAWSFGPVGTQYF
TRBV19	many	TRBJ2-2	TRBD1	TGTGCCAGTAGTATAGTGACAGGGTGGAGCGGGGAGCTGTTTTTT	CASSIVTGWSGELFF
TRBV7-2	-	TRBJ2-1	-	TGTGCCAGCAGCTTAGGGTTAGCGGTTTACAATGAGCAGTTCTTC	CASSLGLAVYNEQFF
TRBV6-1	few	TRBJ1-1	-	TGTGCCAGCAGTGATGAATGGGCGGGAGCTGAAGCTTTCTTT	CASSDEWAGAEAFF
TRBV19	-	TRBJ1-2	-	TGTGCCAGCAGAATCACACCGACTTTCTATGGCTACACCTTC	CASRITPTFYGYTF
TRBV30	-	TRBJ2-3	-	TGTGCCTGGAGGACAGGCCTGGGAACAGATACGCAGTATTTT	CAWRTGLGTDTQYF